This note documents a single TCR beta chain sequence. The antigen is undetermined. These data are taken from a study of CXCR3-negative and CXCR3-positive naive CD8 T cells. This CDR3 is 14 amino acids long. Germline V gene data show CDR1 as SGDLS and CDR2 as YYNGEE. Study conclusions and caveats: Each naive subset displayed comparably high diversity, whereas memory CD8+ cells displayed much lower diversity.

Sorts that each held roughly 300,000 cells were run in triplicate for every CD8+ T cell subset. The authors prepared UMI-labeled TRB cDNA libraries by 5' RACE. TCRdb re-called the 5' RACE reads and catalogs CDR3 proteins one per entry, DNA excluded. In all, the sample yields 75,000 or so distinct CDR3 sequences. The source of this sequence is a human donor in good health. Some clones in this sample may be carry-over from other donors' samples. Sequencing used naive CXCR3- CD8+ T cells from blood. Subset reported: CD45RO-CCR7+CD27+CD95- naive CD8+ T cells lacking CXCR3 (TNR3-). The chain joins TRBV9 to TRBJ2-7. Here the CDR3 reads CASSVADTGDEQYF.